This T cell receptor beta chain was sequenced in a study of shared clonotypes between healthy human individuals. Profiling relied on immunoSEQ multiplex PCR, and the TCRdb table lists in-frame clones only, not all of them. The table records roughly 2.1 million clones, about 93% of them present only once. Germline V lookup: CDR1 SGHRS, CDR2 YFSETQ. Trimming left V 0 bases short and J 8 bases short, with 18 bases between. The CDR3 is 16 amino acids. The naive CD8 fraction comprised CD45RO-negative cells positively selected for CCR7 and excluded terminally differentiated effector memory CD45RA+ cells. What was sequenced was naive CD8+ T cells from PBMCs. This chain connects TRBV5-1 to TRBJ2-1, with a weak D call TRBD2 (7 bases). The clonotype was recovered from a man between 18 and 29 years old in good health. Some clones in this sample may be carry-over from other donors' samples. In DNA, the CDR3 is TGCGCCAGCAGCTTGGTCGGGGGGCTTACAAGGGATGAGCAGTTCTTC. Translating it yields CASSLVGGLTRDEQFF.